Below, 23 T cell receptor beta chains from the same sample are listed, as sequenced in a study of early T cells in non-severe SARS-CoV-2 infection. TCRdb ran MiXCR on the 5' RACE reads and lists one entry per CDR3 protein. Of 15,000 to 25,000 distinct CDR3 sequences listed, around 4.4% are singletons. The source material was whole blood. The receptors come from an adult who was a healthcare worker with PCR-confirmed SARS-CoV-2 infection or an uninfected control (not recorded which).

This clonotype has more than one count but fewer than ten. The V and J genes are TRBV20-1 and TRBJ2-5; D tentatively reads TRBD1 or TRBD2 (5 bases each). In germline, CDR1 is DFQATT, CDR2 SNEGSKA (reference sequence). This CDR3 spans 13 amino acids. Trimming left V 8 bases short and J 1 base short, with 14 bases between. The CDR3 protein is CSSRRDGQETQYF. CDR3 coding DNA: TGCAGTTCCAGACGGGACGGCCAAGAGACCCAGTACTTC.

This clonotype is labeled medium-sized (0.01 to 0.1%). The CDR3 region has the DNA TGTGCCAGCAGCTTAACTATCAGTAACTATGGCTACACCTTC. This codes for CASSLTISNYGYTF. The chain couples TRBV7-2 to TRBJ1-2; D gene ambiguous. This CDR3 is 14 amino acids long. The V gene's germline CDR1 is SGHTA and CDR2 FQGNSA. V lost 2 bases to trimming and J lost 1 base, with 8 bases between them.

There are many counts of this clonotype. CDR3 sequence: CATSRGEPNEKLFF. CDR3 DNA sequence: TGTGCCACCTCCCGGGGGGAACCTAATGAAAAACTGTTTTTT. The rearrangement uses TRBV5-4 and TRBJ1-4; D is possibly TRBD1 (5 bases). CDR1 and CDR2 from the germline V gene are SGHNT and YYREEE (reference sequence). The CDR3 has 14 amino acids. V lost 9 bases, J lost 3 bases, and 15 bases lay in between.

The table lists this clonotype with many counts. The chain links TRBV7-6 to TRBJ1-1, with a weak D call TRBD1 (5 bases). The CDR3 contains 14 residues. Germline loops: CDR1 SGHVS, CDR2 FNYEAQ. V lost 1 base to trimming and J lost 3 bases, with 9 bases between them. The CDR3 region is CASSLDWGDTEAFF. For the CDR3, the DNA is TGTGCCAGCAGCTTAGATTGGGGGGACACTGAAGCTTTCTTT.

This clonotype is medium-sized by share. The V and J genes are TRBV7-2 and TRBJ1-2, with a weak D call TRBD1 (6 bases). The germline V gene encodes CDR1 SGHTA and CDR2 FQGNSA. With 5 bases removed from V and 7 bases from J, the gap between germline ends came to 20 bases. The CDR3 sequence is 15 residues long. The CDR3 region has the DNA TGTGCCAGCAGCGCCTTAGCTCGGCAGGGGCTTGGCTACACCTTC. Its translation: CASSALARQGLGYTF.

This clonotype appeared many times. This chain uses TRBV9 with TRBJ2-1, with D hard to call. V gave up 4 bases and J gave up 8 bases, with 16 bases separating them. This CDR3 contains 14 residues. Per germline, CDR1 SGDLS and CDR2 YYNGEE. The CDR3: CASSSPNSLHEQFF. CDR3 nucleotides: TGTGCCAGCAGCTCCCCGAATAGCCTGCATGAGCAGTTCTTC.

This clonotype came up many times. The V call is TRBV4-2, the J call TRBJ2-1; the D gene could be TRBD1 or TRBD2 (5 bases each). This CDR3 region has 14 residues. Germline CDR1 is LGHNA and CDR2 is YNFKEQ. Trimming cost V 4 bases and J 5 bases, with 12 bases left between them. CDR3 sequence (DNA): TGTGCCAGCAGCCTGCAGGGACCTGACAATGAGCAGTTCTTC. This encodes CASSLQGPDNEQFF.

This clonotype is labeled as medium-sized (0.01 to 0.1%). This chain links TRBV7-6 with TRBJ2-3; 10 positions match TRBD2. The CDR3 spans 15 residues. Germline V gives CDR1 SGHVS, CDR2 FNYEAQ. V lost 2 bases and J lost 4; bases outside the gene matches: 3. CDR3: CASSLTSGASDTQYF. CDR3 nucleotides: TGTGCCAGCAGCTTAACTAGCGGGGCGTCAGATACGCAGTATTTT.

This clonotype was picked up many times. This sequence joins TRBV5-1 and TRBJ2-3; D is perhaps TRBD2 (5 bases). This CDR3 region has 15 residues. The V gene's germline CDR1 is SGHRS and CDR2 YFSETQ. V lost 4 bases to trimming and J lost 0 bases, with 12 bases between them. The CDR3 region is CASSPTPGSTDTQYF. Written as DNA, the CDR3 is TGCGCCAGCAGCCCAACCCCGGGGAGCACAGATACGCAGTATTTT.

This clonotype appeared many times. DNA of the CDR3: TGTGCCAGCAGCCTAAGGACAGGGTTCGGGGAGCTGTTTTTT. Residues: CASSLRTGFGELFF. The chain joins TRBV7-6 to TRBJ2-2; TRBD1 matches at 8 bases. The CDR3 runs to 14 residues. The V segment lost 5 bases and the J segment 7 bases; nucleotides outside the gene matches: 6. Germline lookup yields CDR1 SGHVS and CDR2 FNYEAQ.

The sample holds many counts of this clonotype. The CDR3 coding sequence is TGCAGTGCTAGAGATCCAGCCCTTTATGGCTACACCTTC. Amino acids: CSARDPALYGYTF. This chain uses TRBV20-1 with TRBJ1-2; D not certain. V was shortened by 0 bases and J by 5 bases, with 10 bases between the two germline ends. Germline V gives CDR1 DFQATT, CDR2 SNEGSKA (reference sequence). CDR3 size: 13 residues.

This clonotype was seen repeatedly, ten times or more. A much larger clone lies one base from this, so it may be a read error. V is TRBV6-2 or TRBV6-3 and J is TRBJ2-6; D not resolved. The CDR3 is 14 amino acids. The ends were cut back, 2 bases at V and 0 bases at J, with 2 bases in the middle. The germline CDR1 and CDR2 sequences are MNHEY and SVGEGT. Here the CDR3 reads CASSYSSGANVLTF. The CDR3 nucleotides read TGTGCCAGCAGTTACAGCTCTGGGGCCAACGTCCTGACTTTC.

This clonotype was counted at least ten times. The V gene is TRBV20-1, the J gene TRBJ1-2; D gene ambiguous. V was clipped by 4 bases and J by 3 bases, with 15 bases between them. CDR3 length: 14 residues. In germline, CDR1 is DFQATT, CDR2 SNEGSKA (reference sequence). The CDR3 DNA follows: TGCAGTGCTAACTCGGTCCTCTATGACTATGGCTACACCTTC. It translates to CSANSVLYDYGYTF.

This clonotype was picked up a small number of times. V and J are TRBV18 and TRBJ1-3; D not certain. Germline V gene data show CDR1 as KGHSH and CDR2 as LQKENI. The CDR3 spans 15 residues. V was pared by 3 bases and J by 4 bases, with 13 bases between. The CDR3 here is CASSPNGVAGNTIYF. The CDR3 bases are TGTGCCAGCTCACCGAACGGGGTTGCAGGAAACACCATATATTTT.

The chain uses TRBV12-3 or TRBV12-4 and TRBJ2-5, with D unresolved. V lost 6 bases and J lost 9, with 20 bases in between. There are 14 residues in the CDR3. CDR3 nucleotide sequence: TGTGCCAGCAGCTCCGAAGTCCCCCAGGACCCCCAGTACTTC. It translates to CASSSEVPQDPQYF.

This clonotype appeared a few times. CDR3 loop: CASSSRLAGGTDTQYF. The CDR3 coding sequence is TGTGCCAGCAGCTCCCGACTAGCGGGGGGTACAGATACGCAGTATTTT. J is TRBJ2-3 and V is TRBV4-2; 13 bases map to TRBD2. The CDR3 runs to 16 residues. Germline V CDR1 and CDR2: LGHNA, YNFKEQ. J lost 3 bases, V lost 5 bases, and 5 bases had no gene match.

This clonotype was counted ten times or more. This chain uses TRBV30 with TRBJ2-2; no firm D call. The CDR3 spans 13 residues. V was pared by 0 bases and J by 5 bases, with 7 bases between. CDR1 is GTSNPN, CDR2 SVGIG, per germline (reference sequence). CDR3 nucleotide sequence: TGTGCCTGGAGTGTACCTAGGACCGGGGAGCTGTTTTTT. Its protein is CAWSVPRTGELFF. Full variable domain (missing parts from reference TRBV30 and TRBJ2-2): SQTIHQWPATLVQPVGSPLSLECTVEGTSNPNLYWYRQAAGRGLQLLFYSVGIGQISSEVPQNLSASRPQDRQFILSSKKLLLSDSGFYLCAWSVPRTGELFFGEGSRLTVL.

Many counts were recorded for this clonotype. The chain links TRBV6-5 to TRBJ2-1; 10 positions match TRBD1. With V trimmed by 2 bases and J by 14 bases, 3 bases remained unmatched. This CDR3 region has 12 residues. The germline V gene has CDR1 MNHEY and CDR2 SVGAGI. CDR3 protein: CASSYPGQGKFF. The CDR3 nucleotides are TGTGCCAGCAGTTACCCGGGACAGGGGAAGTTCTTC.

This clonotype occurred many times. The V call is TRBV10-3, the J call TRBJ2-4; D might be TRBD1 (6 bases). The CDR3 loop spans 12 amino acids. Trimming pared 8 bases from V and 7 bases from J, leaving 12 bases between. Germline CDR1 and CDR2: ENHRY and SYGVKD. The CDR3 coding sequence is TGTGCCATCGGCGCAGACAGGAACATTCAGTACTTC. Protein sequence: CAIGADRNIQYF.

This clonotype was seen many times. The chain carries TRBV10-1 and TRBJ2-1; 7 bases are a match to TRBD1. The CDR3 consists of 15 residues. Germline CDR1 and CDR2: WNHNN and SYGVQD (reference sequence). V lost 0 bases, J lost 8 bases, and 7 bases stayed unmatched. CDR3 sequence reads: CASSESETGAHEQFF. CDR3 sequence (DNA): TGCGCCAGCAGTGAGTCCGAAACAGGGGCCCATGAGCAGTTCTTC.

This clonotype was observed many times. This chain uses TRBV5-1 with TRBJ2-7; TRBD2 aligns across 8 bases. CDR1 is SGHRS, CDR2 YFSETQ, per germline. V trimming: 5 bases; J trimming: 6 bases; junction bases outside the gene matches: 4. The CDR3 is 12 amino acids. CDR3 residues: CASSSGRGEQYF. The CDR3, as DNA: TGCGCCAGCAGTTCCGGGAGGGGCGAGCAGTACTTC.

This clonotype has at least ten counts. The chain recombines TRBV18 with TRBJ1-1; 10 positions agree with TRBD1. Germline-derived CDR1 and CDR2 are KGHSH and LQKENI. This CDR3 is built from 15 residues. J was trimmed by 3 bases and V by 4 bases; bases with no gene match: 5. The CDR3 DNA is TGTGCCAGCTCACGACAGGGGGCGGTGGACACTGAAGCTTTCTTT. It yields the protein CASSRQGAVDTEAFF.

This clonotype appeared many times. V and J are TRBV7-2 and TRBJ1-1; D ambiguous. CDR3 size: 15 residues. Germline loops: CDR1 SGHTA, CDR2 FQGNSA. With 5 bases removed from V and 4 bases from J, the gap between germline ends came to 17 bases. CDR3 in DNA: TGTGCCAGCAGCCCAAGTTTAGGTGTCGGCACTGAAGCTTTCTTT. It translates to CASSPSLGVGTEAFF.